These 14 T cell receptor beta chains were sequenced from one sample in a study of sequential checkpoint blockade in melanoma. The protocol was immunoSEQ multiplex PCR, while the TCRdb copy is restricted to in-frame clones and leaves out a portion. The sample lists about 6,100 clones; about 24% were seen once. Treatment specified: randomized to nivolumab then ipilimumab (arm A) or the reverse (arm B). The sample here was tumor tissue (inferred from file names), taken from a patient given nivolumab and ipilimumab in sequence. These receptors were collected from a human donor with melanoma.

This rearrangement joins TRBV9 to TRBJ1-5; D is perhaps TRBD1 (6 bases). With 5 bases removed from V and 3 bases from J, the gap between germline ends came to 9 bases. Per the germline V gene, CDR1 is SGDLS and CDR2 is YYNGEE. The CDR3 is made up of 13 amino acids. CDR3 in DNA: TGTGCCAGCAGACAGGGAAACAATCAGCCCCAGCATTTT. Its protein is CASRQGNNQPQHF.

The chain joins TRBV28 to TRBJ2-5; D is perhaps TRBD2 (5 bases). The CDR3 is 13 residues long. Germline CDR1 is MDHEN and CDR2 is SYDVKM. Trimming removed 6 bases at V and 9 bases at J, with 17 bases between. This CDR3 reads CASRPVDFGAQYF. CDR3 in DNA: TGTGCCAGCAGACCCGTTGATTTCGGGGCCCAGTACTTC. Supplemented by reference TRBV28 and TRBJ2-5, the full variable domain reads DVKVTQSSRYLVKRTGEKVFLECVQDMDHENMFWYRQDPGLGLRLIYFSYDVKMKEKGDIPEGYSVSREKKERFSLILESASTNQTSMYLCASRPVDFGAQYFGPGTRLLVL.

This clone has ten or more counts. The CDR3 region is CASSLEGTGANVLTF. The CDR3 DNA sequence: TGTGCCAGCAGCTTAGAGGGCACCGGGGCCAACGTCCTGACTTTC. The V and J genes are TRBV11-3 and TRBJ2-6; D unresolved. Trimming left V 0 bases short and J 4 bases short, with 7 bases between. The CDR3 runs 15 residues. Germline lookup yields CDR1 SGHNT and CDR2 YENEEA.

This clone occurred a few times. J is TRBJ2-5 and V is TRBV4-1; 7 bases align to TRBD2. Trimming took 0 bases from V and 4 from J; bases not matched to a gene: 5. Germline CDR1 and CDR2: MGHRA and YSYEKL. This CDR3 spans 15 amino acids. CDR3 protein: CASSQEWTGGETQYF. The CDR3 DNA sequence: TGCGCCAGCAGCCAAGAATGGACGGGAGGAGAGACCCAGTACTTC.

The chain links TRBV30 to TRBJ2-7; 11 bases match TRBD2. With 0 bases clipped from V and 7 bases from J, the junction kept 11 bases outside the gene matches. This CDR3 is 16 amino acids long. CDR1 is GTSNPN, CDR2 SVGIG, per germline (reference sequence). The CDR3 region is CAWSVGSGRVSWEQYF. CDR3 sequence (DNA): TGTGCCTGGAGTGTCGGTAGCGGGAGGGTCTCCTGGGAGCAGTACTTC.

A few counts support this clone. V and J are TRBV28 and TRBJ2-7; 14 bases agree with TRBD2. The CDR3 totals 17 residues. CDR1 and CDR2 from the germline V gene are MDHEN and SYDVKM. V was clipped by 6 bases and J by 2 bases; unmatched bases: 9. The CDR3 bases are TGTGCCAGCAGATACCCCGGGACTAGCGGGAGTACCTACGAGCAGTACTTC. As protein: CASRYPGTSGSTYEQYF.

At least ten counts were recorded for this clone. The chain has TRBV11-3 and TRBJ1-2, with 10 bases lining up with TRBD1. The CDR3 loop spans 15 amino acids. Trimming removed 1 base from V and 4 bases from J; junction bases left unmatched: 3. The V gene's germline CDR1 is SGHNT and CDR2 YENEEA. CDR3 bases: TGTGCCAGCAGCTTAGGGGGACAGGGGCCCTATGGCTACACCTTC. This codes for CASSLGGQGPYGYTF.

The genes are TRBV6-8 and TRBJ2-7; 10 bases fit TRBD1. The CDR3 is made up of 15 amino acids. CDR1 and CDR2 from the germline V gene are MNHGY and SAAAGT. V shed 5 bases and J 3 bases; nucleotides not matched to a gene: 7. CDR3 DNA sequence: TGTGCCAGCAGTACCCGGGACAGGGGAGGCTACGAGCAGTACTTC. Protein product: CASSTRDRGGYEQYF.

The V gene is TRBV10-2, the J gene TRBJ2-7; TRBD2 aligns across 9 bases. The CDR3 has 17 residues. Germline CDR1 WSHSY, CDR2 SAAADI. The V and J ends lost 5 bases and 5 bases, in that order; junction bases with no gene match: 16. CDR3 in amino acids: CASSYPRSAGGPHEQYF. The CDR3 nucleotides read TGCGCCAGCAGTTACCCCAGGTCCGCGGGAGGGCCCCACGAGCAGTACTTC.

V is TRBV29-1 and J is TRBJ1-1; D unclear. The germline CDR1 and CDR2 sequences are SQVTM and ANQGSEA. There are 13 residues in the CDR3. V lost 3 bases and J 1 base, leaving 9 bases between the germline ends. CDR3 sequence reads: CSVERHQNTEAFF. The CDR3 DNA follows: TGCAGCGTTGAGAGACATCAGAACACTGAAGCTTTCTTT. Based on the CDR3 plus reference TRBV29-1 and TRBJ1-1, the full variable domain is SAVISQKPSRDICQRGTSLTIQCQVDSQVTMMFWYRQQPGQSLTLIATANQGSEATYESGFVIDKFPISRPNLTFSTLTVSNMSPEDSSIYLCSVERHQNTEAFFGQGTRLTVV.

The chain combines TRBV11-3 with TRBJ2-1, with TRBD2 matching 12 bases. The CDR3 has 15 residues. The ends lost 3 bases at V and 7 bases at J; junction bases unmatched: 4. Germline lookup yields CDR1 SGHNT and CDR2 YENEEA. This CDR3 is CASSFLAGGPNEQFF. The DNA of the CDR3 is TGTGCCAGCAGCTTTCTAGCGGGAGGGCCGAATGAGCAGTTCTTC. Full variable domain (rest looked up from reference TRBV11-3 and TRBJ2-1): EAGVVQSPRYKIIEKKQPVAFWCNPISGHNTLYWYLQNLGQGPELLIRYENEEAVDDSQLPKDRFSAERLKGVDSTLKIQPAELGDSAVYLCASSFLAGGPNEQFFGPGTRLTVL.

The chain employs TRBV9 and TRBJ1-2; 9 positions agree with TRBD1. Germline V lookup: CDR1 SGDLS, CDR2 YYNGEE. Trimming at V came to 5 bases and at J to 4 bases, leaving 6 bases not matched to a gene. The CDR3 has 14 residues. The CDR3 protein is CASSGQGLAYGYTF. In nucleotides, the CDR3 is TGTGCCAGCAGTGGACAGGGGTTAGCCTATGGCTACACCTTC.

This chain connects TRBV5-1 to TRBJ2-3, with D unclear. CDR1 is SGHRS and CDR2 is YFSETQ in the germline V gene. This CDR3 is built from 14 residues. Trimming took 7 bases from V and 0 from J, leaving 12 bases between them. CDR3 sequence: CASSDFSSTDTQYF. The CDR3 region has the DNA TGCGCCAGCTCCGACTTCTCTAGCACAGATACGCAGTATTTT. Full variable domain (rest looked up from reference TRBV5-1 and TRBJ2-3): KAGVTQTPRYLIKTRGQQVTLSCSPISGHRSVSWYQQTPGQGLQFLFEYFSETQRNKGNFPGRFSGRQFSNSRSEMNVSTLELGDSALYLCASSDFSSTDTQYFGPGTRLTVL.

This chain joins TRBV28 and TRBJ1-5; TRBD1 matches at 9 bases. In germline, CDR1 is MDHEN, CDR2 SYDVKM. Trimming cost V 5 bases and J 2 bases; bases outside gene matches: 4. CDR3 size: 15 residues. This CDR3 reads CASSRRTGGNQPQHF. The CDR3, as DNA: TGTGCCAGCAGTAGGAGGACAGGGGGCAATCAGCCCCAGCATTTT.